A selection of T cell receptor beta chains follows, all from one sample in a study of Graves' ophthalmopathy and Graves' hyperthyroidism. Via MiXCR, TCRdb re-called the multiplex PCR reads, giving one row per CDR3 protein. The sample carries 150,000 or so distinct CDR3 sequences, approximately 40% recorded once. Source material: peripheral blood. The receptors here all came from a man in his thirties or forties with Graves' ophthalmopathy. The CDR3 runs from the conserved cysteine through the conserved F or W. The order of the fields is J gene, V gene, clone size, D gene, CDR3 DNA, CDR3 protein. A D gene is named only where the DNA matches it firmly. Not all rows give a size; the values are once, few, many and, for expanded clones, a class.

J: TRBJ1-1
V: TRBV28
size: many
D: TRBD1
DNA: TGTGCCAGCAGTTTACAACAGGGGCGGGGTACTGAAGCTTTCTTT
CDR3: CASSLQQGRGTEAFF

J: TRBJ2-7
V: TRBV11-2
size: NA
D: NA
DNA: TGTGCCAGCAGCTTATTTACGGGAGCCTCCTACGAGCAGTACTTC
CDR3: CASSLFTGASYEQYF

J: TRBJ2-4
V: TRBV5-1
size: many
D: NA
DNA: TGCGCCAGCAGCTTGGTTCCAGAGATACTAGCCAAAAACATTCAGTACTTC
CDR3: CASSLVPEILAKNIQYF

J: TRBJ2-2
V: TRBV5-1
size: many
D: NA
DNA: TGCGCCAGCAGCCCGGGACTTCCCGTGGCCGGGGAGCTGTTTTTT
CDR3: CASSPGLPVAGELFF

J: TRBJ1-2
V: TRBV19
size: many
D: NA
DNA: TGTGCCAGTAGAGAAAAAGGCGATGGCGGCTACACCTTC
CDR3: CASREKGDGGYTF

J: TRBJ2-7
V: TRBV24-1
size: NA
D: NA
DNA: TGTGCCACCATCACCGGGGACGCCTACGAGCAGTACTTC
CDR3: CATITGDAYEQYF

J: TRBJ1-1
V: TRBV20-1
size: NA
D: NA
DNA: TGCAGTGCTCGGATGAACACTGAAGCTTTCTTT
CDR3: CSARMNTEAFF

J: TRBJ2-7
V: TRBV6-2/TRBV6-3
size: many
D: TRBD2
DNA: TGTGCCAGCAGTCCTAGCGGGAGAGGCTTCGACGAGCAGTACTTC
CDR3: CASSPSGRGFDEQYF

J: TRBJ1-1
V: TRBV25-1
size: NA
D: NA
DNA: TGTGCCAGCAGAAGGGGGTCTTTAACTGAAGCTTTCTTT
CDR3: CASRRGSLTEAFF

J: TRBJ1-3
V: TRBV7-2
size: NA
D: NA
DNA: TGTGCCAGCAGCCAGCCCCGGAGGTCGAACACCATATATTTT
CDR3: CASSQPRRSNTIYF

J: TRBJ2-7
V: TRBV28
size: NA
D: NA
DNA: TGTGCCAGCAGTTTGGACGTAGGCGAGCAGTACTTC
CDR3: CASSLDVGEQYF

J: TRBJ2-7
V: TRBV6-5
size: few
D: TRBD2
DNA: TGTGCCAGCAGTACTAGCGGGGGGTCCTACGAGCAGTACTTC
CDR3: CASSTSGGSYEQYF

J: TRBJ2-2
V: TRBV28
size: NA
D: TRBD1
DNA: TGTGCCAGCAGTGTACCGGGACAGGGGGCCGGGGAGCTGTTTTTT
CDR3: CASSVPGQGAGELFF

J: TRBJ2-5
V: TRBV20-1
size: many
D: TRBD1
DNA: TGCAGTGCGGCAAACAGGGGGAGCAGCCAAGAGACCCAGTACTTC
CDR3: CSAANRGSSQETQYF

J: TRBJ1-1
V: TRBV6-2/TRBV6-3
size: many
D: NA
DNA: TGTGCCAGCAGTTACTCTCCCTCGCCCGGGGCTTTCTTT
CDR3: CASSYSPSPGAFF